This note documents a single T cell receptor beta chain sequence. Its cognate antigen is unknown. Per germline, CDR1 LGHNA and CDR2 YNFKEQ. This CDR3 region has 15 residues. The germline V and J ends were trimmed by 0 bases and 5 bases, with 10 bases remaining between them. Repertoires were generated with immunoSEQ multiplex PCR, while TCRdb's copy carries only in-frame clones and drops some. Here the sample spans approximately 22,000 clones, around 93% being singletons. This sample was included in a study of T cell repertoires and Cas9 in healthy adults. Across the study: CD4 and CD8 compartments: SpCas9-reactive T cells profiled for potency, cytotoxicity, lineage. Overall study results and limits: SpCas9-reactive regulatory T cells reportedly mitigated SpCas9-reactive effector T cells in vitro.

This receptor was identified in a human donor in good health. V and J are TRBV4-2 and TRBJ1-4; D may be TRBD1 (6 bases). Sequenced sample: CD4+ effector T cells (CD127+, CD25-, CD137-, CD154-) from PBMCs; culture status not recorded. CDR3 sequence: CASSQEDRLNEKLFF. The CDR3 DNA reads TGTGCCAGCAGCCAAGAAGACAGGTTGAATGAAAAACTGTTTTTT.